The entry below describes one T cell receptor (beta chain). Antigen specificity is unknown. Clones were sequenced by immunoSEQ multiplex PCR, and TCRdb holds only the in-frame ones, with some missing. The sample has 90,000 or so clones, 78% seen once. The germline gives CDR1 MNHNS, CDR2 SASEGT. The CDR3 is 15 amino acids. Between the trimmed V and J ends, which lost 6 bases and 4 bases, there was a span of 16 bases. This specimen belongs to a study of PD-1 blockade in classical Hodgkin lymphoma. Whole-study results and caveats: Newly diagnosed patients were reported to start with lower TCR diversity than healthy donors.

Documented time point: cycle 4 day 1 (C4D1), after more than five weeks of nivolumab. Each patient relapsed following autologous stem cell transplantation, and prior brentuximab vedotin exposure differed. Sequenced material: peripheral blood mononuclear cells (PBMCs), taken before the fourth cycle of nivolumab. The rearrangement joins TRBV6-1 to TRBJ1-5; D is ambiguous. The sequence was collected from a human donor with classical Hodgkin lymphoma. CDR3 in amino acids: CASSSVAIGNQPQHF. The CDR3 DNA sequence: TGTGCCAGCAGCTCCGTGGCAATCGGAAATCAGCCCCAGCATTTT.